This TCR beta chain was profiled in a study of blood T cell repertoires in COVID-19. As for the study in general: Samples representing acute and convalescent COVID-19 were sourced from the United States, Italy and Spain. From T cells, B-cell-depleted T cells, or PBMCs came the material, which was cDNA or gDNA.

Germline values: CDR1 LGHNA, CDR2 YSLEER. The CDR3 runs to 15 residues. Trimming removed 3 bases from V and 8 bases from J, with 16 bases in between. This clone appeared once. Authors' processing steps: Researchers report that nucleated cell counts were estimated from reference gene primer amplification. The repertoire was sequenced with immunoSEQ multiplex PCR; TCRdb's copy has only in-frame clones and lacks some. V, J and clone size are those of that table, while D and trimming were read from the DNA. This table holds hundreds of thousands of clones, approximately 90% found once. This TCR came from a woman aged 40 to 55 who had recovered from COVID-19. This chain uses TRBV4-3 with TRBJ2-2; weak D call: TRBD2 (5 bases). The source material was peripheral blood. CDR3 nucleotides: TGCGCCAGCAGCCAGACTATTGGACCCACGGGGGAGCTGTTTTTT. Encoded protein: CASSQTIGPTGELFF.